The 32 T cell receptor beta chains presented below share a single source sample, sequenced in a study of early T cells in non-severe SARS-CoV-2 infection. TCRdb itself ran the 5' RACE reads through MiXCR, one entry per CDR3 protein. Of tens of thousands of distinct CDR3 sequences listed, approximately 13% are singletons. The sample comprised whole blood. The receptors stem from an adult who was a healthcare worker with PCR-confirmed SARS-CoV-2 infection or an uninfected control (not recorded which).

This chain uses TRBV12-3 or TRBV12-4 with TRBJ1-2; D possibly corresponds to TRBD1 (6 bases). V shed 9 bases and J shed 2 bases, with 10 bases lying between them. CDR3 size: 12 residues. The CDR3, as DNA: TGTGCCAGTTTACAGGGCAACTATGGCTACACCTTC. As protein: CASLQGNYGYTF.

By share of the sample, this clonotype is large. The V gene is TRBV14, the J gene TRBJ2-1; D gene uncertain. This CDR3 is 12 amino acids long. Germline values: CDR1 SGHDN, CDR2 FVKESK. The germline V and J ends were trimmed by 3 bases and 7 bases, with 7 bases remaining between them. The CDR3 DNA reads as TGTGCCAGCAGCCAGAAGCTTAATGAGCAGTTCTTC. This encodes CASSQKLNEQFF.

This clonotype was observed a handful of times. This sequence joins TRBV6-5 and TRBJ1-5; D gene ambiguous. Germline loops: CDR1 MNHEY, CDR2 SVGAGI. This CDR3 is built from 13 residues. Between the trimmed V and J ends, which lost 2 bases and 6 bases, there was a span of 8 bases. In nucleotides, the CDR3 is TGTGCCAGCAGTTACAGGCTCAGTCAGCCCCAGCATTTT. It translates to CASSYRLSQPQHF.

CDR3 loop: CASSQGASEYNTDTQYF. The CDR3 DNA reads as TGCGCCAGCAGCCAAGGGGCTAGCGAATACAACACAGATACGCAGTATTTT. The V call is TRBV4-3, the J call TRBJ2-3; D perhaps matches TRBD2 (6 bases). V lost 1 base and J lost 2, with 16 bases in between. This CDR3 is built from 17 residues. CDR1 and CDR2 (germline): LGHNA, YSLEER.

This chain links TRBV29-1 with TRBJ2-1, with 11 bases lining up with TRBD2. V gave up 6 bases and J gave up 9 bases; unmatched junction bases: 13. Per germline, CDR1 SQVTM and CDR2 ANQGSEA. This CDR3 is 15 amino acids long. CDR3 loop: CSVGLIAGGPGEQFF. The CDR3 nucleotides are TGCAGCGTCGGGTTAATAGCGGGAGGGCCGGGTGAGCAGTTCTTC.

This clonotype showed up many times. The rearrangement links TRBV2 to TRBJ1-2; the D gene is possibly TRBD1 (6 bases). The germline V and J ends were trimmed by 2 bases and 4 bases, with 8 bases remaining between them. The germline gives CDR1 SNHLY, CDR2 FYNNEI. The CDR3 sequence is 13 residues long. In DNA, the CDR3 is TGTGCCAGCAGTGAAACAGGGAGCTATGGCTACACCTTC. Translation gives CASSETGSYGYTF. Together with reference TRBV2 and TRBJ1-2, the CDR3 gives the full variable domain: EPEVTQTPSHQVTQMGQEVILRCVPISNHLYFYWYRQILGQKVEFLVSFYNNEISEKSEIFDDQFSVERPDGSNFTLKIRSTKLEDSAMYFCASSETGSYGYTFGSGTRLTVV.

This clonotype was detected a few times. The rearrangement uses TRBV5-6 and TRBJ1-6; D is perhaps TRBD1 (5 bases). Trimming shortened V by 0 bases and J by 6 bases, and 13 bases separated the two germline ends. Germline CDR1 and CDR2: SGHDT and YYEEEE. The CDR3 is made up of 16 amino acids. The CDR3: CASSLGPERGNSPLHF. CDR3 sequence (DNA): TGTGCCAGCAGCTTGGGACCTGAAAGGGGTAATTCACCCCTCCACTTT.

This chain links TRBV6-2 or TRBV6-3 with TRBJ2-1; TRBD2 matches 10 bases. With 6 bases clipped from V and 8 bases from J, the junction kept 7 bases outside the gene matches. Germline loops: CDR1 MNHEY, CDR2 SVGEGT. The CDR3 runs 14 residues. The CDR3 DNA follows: TGTGCCAGCAGCGAGCGGGAGGGTCGGTATGAGCAGTTCTTC. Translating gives CASSEREGRYEQFF.

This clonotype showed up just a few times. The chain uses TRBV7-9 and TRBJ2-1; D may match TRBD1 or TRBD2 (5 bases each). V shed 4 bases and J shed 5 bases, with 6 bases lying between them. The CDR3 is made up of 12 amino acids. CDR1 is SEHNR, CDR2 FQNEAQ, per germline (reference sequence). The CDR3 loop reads CASSWGNNEQFF. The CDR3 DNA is TGTGCCAGCAGCTGGGGGAACAATGAGCAGTTCTTC.

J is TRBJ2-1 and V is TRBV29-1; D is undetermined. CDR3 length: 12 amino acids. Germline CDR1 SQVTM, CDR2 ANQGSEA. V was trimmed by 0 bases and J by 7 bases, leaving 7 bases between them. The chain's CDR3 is CSVEDVGNEQFF. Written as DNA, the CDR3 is TGCAGCGTTGAAGACGTTGGGAATGAGCAGTTCTTC.

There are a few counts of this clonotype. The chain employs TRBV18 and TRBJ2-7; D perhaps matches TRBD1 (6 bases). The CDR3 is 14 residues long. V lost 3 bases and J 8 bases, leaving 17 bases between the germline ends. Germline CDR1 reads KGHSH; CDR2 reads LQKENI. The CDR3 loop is CASSPDRRGWKQYF. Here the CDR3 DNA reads TGTGCCAGCTCACCCGACAGGCGAGGTTGGAAGCAGTACTTC.

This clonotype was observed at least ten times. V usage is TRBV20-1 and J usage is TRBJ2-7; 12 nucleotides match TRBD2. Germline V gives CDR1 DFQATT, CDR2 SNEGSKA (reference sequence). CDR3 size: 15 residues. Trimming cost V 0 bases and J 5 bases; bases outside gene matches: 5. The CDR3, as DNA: TGCAGTGCTAGAGAAACTAGCGGGAGGTCCCACGAGCAGTACTTC. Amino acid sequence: CSARETSGRSHEQYF.

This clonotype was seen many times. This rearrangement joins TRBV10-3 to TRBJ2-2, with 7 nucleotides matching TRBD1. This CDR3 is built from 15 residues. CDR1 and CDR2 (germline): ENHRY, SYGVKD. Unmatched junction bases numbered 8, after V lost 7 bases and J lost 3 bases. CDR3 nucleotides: TGTGCCATCACCGCAGACAGGGCCGACACCGGGGAGCTGTTTTTT. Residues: CAITADRADTGELFF.

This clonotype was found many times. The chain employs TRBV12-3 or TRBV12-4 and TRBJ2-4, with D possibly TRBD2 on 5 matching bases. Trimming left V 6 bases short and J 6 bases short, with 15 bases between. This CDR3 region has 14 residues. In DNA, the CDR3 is TGTGCCAGCAGCCCCGGCGGGCTGAGAAACATTCAGTACTTC. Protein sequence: CASSPGGLRNIQYF.

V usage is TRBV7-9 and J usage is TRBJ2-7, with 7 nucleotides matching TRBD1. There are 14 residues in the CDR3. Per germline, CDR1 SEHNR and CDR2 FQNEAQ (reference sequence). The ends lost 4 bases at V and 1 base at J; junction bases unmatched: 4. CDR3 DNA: TGTGCCAGCAGCTCGACGGGACAGTCCTACGAGCAGTACTTC. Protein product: CASSSTGQSYEQYF.

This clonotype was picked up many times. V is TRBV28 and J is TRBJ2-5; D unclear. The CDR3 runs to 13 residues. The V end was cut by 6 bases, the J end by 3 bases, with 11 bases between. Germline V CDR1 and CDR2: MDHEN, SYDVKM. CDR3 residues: CASRDLTKETQYF. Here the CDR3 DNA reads TGTGCCAGCAGGGATTTAACCAAAGAGACCCAGTACTTC.

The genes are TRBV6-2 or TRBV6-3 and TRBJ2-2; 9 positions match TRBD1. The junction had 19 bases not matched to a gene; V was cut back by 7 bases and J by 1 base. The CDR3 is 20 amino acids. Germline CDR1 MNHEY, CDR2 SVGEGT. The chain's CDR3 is CASTGTGRDWREKNTGELFF. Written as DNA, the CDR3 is TGTGCCAGCACGGGGACAGGGCGTGATTGGCGGGAGAAGAACACCGGGGAGCTGTTTTTT.

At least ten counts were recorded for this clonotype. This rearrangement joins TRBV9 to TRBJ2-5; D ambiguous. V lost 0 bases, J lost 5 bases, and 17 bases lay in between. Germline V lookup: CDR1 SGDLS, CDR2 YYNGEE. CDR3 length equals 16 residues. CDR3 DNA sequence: TGTGCCAGCAGCGTAGGGGTTGAAGTGGGCCGGGAGACCCAGTACTTC. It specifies CASSVGVEVGRETQYF.

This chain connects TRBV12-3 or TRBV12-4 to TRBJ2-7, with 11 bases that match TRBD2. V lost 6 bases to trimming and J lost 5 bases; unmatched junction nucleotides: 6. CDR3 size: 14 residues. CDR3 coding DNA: TGTGCCAGCAGGAGAACTAGCGGGAGCCACGAGCAGTACTTC. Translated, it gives CASRRTSGSHEQYF.

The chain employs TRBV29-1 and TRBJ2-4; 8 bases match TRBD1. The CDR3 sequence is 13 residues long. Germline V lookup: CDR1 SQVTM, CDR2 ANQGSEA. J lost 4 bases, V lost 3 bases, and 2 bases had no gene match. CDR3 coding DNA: TGCAGCGTTGAGGGACAGGCAAAAAACATTCAGTACTTC. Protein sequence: CSVEGQAKNIQYF.

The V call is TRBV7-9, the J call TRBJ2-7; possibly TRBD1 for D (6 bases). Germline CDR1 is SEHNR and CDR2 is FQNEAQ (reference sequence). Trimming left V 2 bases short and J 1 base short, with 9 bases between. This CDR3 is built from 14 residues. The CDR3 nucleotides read TGTGCCAGCAGCTTAACAGGGCCATCCTACGAGCAGTACTTC. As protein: CASSLTGPSYEQYF.

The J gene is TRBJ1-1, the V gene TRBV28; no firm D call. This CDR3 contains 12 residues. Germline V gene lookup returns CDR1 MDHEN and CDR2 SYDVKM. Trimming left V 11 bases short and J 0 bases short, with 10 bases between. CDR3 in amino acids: CAVALLNTEAFF. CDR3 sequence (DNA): TGTGCCGTTGCCCTCTTGAACACTGAAGCTTTCTTT.

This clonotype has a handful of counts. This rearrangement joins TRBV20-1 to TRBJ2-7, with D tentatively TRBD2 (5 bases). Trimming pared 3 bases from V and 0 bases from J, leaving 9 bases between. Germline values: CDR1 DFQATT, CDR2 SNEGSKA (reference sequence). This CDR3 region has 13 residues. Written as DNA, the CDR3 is TGCAGTGCTAGGGGAGTATCCTCCTACGAGCAGTACTTC. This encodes CSARGVSSYEQYF.

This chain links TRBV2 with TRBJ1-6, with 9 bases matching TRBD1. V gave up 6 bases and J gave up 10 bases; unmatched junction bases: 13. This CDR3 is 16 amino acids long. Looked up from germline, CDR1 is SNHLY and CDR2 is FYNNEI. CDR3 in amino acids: CASSRRDRDFRSPLHF. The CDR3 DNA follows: TGTGCCAGCAGCCGCCGGGACAGGGATTTTCGATCACCCCTCCACTTT. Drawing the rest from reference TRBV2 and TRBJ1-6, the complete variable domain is EPEVTQTPSHQVTQMGQEVILRCVPISNHLYFYWYRQILGQKVEFLVSFYNNEISEKSEIFDDQFSVERPDGSNFTLKIRSTKLEDSAMYFCASSRRDRDFRSPLHFGNGTRLTVT.

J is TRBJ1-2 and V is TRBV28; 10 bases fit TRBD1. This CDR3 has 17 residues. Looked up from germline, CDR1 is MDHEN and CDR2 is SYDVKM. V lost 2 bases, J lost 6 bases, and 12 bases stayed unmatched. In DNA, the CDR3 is TGTGCCAGCAGTTTAACCCTGACAGGGGGCGAAGATGATGGCTACACCTTC. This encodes CASSLTLTGGEDDGYTF.

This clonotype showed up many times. The CDR3 spells CASSVEGTSTDTQYF. CDR3 sequence (DNA): TGTGCCAGCAGCGTAGAAGGCACAAGCACAGATACGCAGTATTTT. This chain links TRBV9 with TRBJ2-3, with D uncertain. Germline CDR1 reads SGDLS; CDR2 reads YYNGEE. Trimming removed 0 bases at V and 0 bases at J, with 8 bases between. This CDR3 contains 15 residues.

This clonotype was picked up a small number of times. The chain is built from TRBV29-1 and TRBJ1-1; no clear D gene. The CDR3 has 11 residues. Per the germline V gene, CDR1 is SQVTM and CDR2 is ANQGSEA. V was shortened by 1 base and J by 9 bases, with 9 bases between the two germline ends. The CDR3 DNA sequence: TGCAGCGTTGAAGTCGGCACCCAAGCTTTCTTT. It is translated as CSVEVGTQAFF. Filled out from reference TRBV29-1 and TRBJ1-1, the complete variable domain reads SAVISQKPSRDICQRGTSLTIQCQVDSQVTMMFWYRQQPGQSLTLIATANQGSEATYESGFVIDKFPISRPNLTFSTLTVSNMSPEDSSIYLCSVEVGTQAFFGQGTRLTVV.

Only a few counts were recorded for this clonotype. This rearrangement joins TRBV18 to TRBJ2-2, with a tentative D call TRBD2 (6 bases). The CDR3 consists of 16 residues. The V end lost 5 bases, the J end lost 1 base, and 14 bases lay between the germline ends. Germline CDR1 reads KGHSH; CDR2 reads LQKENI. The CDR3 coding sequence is TGTGCCAGCTCATCGCGGAGGGCCTTGAACACCGGGGAGCTGTTTTTT. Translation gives CASSSRRALNTGELFF.

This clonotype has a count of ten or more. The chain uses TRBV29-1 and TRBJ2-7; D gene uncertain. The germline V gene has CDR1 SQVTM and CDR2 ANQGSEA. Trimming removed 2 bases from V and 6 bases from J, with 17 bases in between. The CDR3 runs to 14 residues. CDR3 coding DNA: TGCAGCGTTGAAAGGTCGGATAGAACCGCCGAGCAGTACTTC. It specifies CSVERSDRTAEQYF.

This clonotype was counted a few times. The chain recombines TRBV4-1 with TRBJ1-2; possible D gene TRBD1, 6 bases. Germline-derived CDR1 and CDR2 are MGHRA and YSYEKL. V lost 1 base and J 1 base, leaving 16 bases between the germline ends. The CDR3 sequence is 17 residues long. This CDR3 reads CASSQVGGQSRNYGYTF. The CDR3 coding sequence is TGCGCCAGCAGCCAAGTAGGAGGACAGTCCCGTAACTATGGCTACACCTTC.

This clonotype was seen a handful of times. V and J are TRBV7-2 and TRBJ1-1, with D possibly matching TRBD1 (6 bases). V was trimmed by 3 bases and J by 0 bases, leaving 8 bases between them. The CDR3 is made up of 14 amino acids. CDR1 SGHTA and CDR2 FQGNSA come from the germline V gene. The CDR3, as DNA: TGTGCCAGCAGCTTTGGACAGATGAACACTGAAGCTTTCTTT. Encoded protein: CASSFGQMNTEAFF.

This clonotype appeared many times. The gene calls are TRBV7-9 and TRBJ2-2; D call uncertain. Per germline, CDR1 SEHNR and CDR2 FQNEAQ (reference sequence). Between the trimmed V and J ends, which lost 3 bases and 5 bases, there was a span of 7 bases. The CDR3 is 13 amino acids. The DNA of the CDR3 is TGTGCCAGCAGCTTCGGTCGGACCGGGGAGCTGTTTTTT. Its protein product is CASSFGRTGELFF.